The rows below give T cell receptor beta chains drawn from one sample of a study of OX40 agonist ivuxolimab in advanced cancers. The assay was immunoSEQ multiplex PCR, and TCRdb's table has in-frame clones only and misses some. The sample has roughly 56,000 clones, around 86% seen once; the top ten hold around 0.9%. The sample was CD4+ or CD8+ T cells sorted from blood, taken in a trial of the OX40 agonist ivuxolimab. The origin of the receptors is an adult with an advanced solid tumor such as melanoma, head and neck, liver or kidney cancer. The CDR3 runs from the conserved cysteine through the conserved F or W. Fields, in order: J gene, V gene, clone size, D gene, CDR3 DNA, CDR3 protein. The D gene is left open where the match is weak. The listing skips clone size in some rows; elsewhere it reads once, few, many or a size class.

TRBJ2-6,TRBV5-1,NA,NA,TGCGCCAGCAGATCTGGGGCCAACGTCCTGACTTTC,CASRSGANVLTF
TRBJ1-5,TRBV5-1,NA,NA,TGCGCCAGCAGCATGGACAGCAATCAGCCCCAGCATTTT,CASSMDSNQPQHF
TRBJ2-5,TRBV5-1,NA,TRBD2,TGCGCCAGCAGCTTGCATTCTAGCGGGGGGGTACAAGAGACCCAGTACTTC,CASSLHSSGGVQETQYF
TRBJ2-1,TRBV7-2,NA,TRBD2,TGTGCCAGCAGCTTACAAAGCGGGGGGGTGCTCAATGAGCAGTTCTTC,CASSLQSGGVLNEQFF
TRBJ2-7,TRBV25-1,NA,NA,TGTGCCAGCAGTCTGGCAGGGGAGTCCTACGAGCAGTACTTC,CASSLAGESYEQYF
TRBJ2-5,TRBV6-6,few,NA,TGTGCCAGCCTGGGGGAGACCCAGTACTTC,CASLGETQYF
TRBJ2-2,TRBV7-6,NA,NA,TGTGCCAGCAGCTGGGGGAGCGGGCGGAACACCGGGGAGCTGTTTTTT,CASSWGSGRNTGELFF
TRBJ1-6,TRBV5-1,NA,NA,TGCGCCAGTTCCGGGGGCGCGAGGGGCTCCTATAATTCACCCCTCCACTTT,CASSGGARGSYNSPLHF
TRBJ2-7,TRBV19,NA,TRBD2,TGTGCCAGTAGTACGCATGGGACTAGCGGGAGGGGGGACTACGAGCAGTACTTC,CASSTHGTSGRGDYEQYF
TRBJ1-1,TRBV29-1,NA,NA,TGCAGCGTTGACTCCGGGATGAAAAAAGCTTTCTTT,CSVDSGMKKAFF
TRBJ1-1,TRBV5-1,NA,TRBD1,TGCGCCAGCAGCATACAGGGGCCAGAGGGAGGAGCTGAAGCTTTCTTT,CASSIQGPEGGAEAFF
TRBJ1-4,TRBV18,once,TRBD1,TGTGCCAGCTCACCCGGACAGGGAGGTGAAAAACTGTTTTTT,CASSPGQGGEKLFF
TRBJ2-2,TRBV19,NA,TRBD1,TGTGCCAGTAGCTCTCAGGGGGCGAGGACCGGGGAGCTGTTTTTT,CASSSQGARTGELFF
TRBJ2-7,TRBV7-9,NA,TRBD1,TGTGCCAGCAGCTTAGTCACAGGGGGACGGAGCTCCTACGAGCAGTACTTC,CASSLVTGGRSSYEQYF
TRBJ2-7,TRBV19,NA,NA,TGTGCCAGTAGTATCCGGGACCGCTCCTACGAGCAGTACTTC,CASSIRDRSYEQYF
TRBJ2-7,TRBV7-9,NA,NA,TGTGCCAGCAGCCGAGCCCCCCGGGACCCCAACTTC,CASSRAPRDPNF
TRBJ1-1,TRBV5-6,few,TRBD1,TGTGCCAGCAGCGGGACAGGGAGGGATGAAGCTTTCTTT,CASSGTGRDEAFF
TRBJ1-5,TRBV19,NA,NA,TGTGCCAGTAGTATAGGTTTCGCGGGATTCGATCAGCCCCAGCATTTT,CASSIGFAGFDQPQHF
TRBJ1-2,TRBV18,NA,NA,TGTGCCAGCTCACCGGGCCTTGGGGATGGCTATGGCTACACCTTC,CASSPGLGDGYGYTF
TRBJ1-3,TRBV21-1,NA,NA,TGTGCCAGCAGCGAACGGGACAGACACTCTGGAAACACCATATATTTT,CASSERDRHSGNTIYF
TRBJ2-3,TRBV6-1,NA,TRBD2,TGTGCCAGCAGTATACTAGCGAATACGCAGTATTTT,CASSILANTQYF
TRBJ2-7,TRBV28,NA,TRBD1,TGTGCCAGCAGAGCCTCGGGACAGGGCTACGAGCAGTACTTC,CASRASGQGYEQYF
TRBJ1-5,TRBV19,NA,TRBD1,TGTGCCAGTAGCCAACGGGACAGGGTCAAGCCCCAGCATTTT,CASSQRDRVKPQHF
TRBJ1-1,TRBV18,NA,TRBD1,TGTGCCAGCTGCGACGGGGACAGGGGAGAGTACACTGAAGCTTTCTTT,CASCDGDRGEYTEAFF
TRBJ1-5,TRBV2,few,NA,TGTGCCAGCAATGGACAGTTTAGCAATCAGCCCCAGCATTTT,CASNGQFSNQPQHF
TRBJ2-1,TRBV6-5,NA,NA,TGTGCCAGCAGTTCACAGGGAATTCCCACCAACAATGAGCAGTTCTTC,CASSSQGIPTNNEQFF
TRBJ2-1,TRBV29-1,NA,NA,TGCAGCGTTGAAGGAAGACGCTCCAATGAGCAGTTCTTC,CSVEGRRSNEQFF
TRBJ2-5,TRBV19,few,NA,TGTGCCAGTAGTATAGGCCCGGGACCCAGCTCGGTGACCCAGTACTTC,CASSIGPGPSSVTQYF
TRBJ2-7,TRBV11-2,NA,TRBD1,TGTGCCAGCAGCTTAGTTGGGGCAGGGGGCAAGTACGAGCAGTACTTC,CASSLVGAGGKYEQYF
TRBJ1-4,TRBV18,NA,NA,TGTGCCAGCTCACCGCAGGGAGAAAAACTGTTTTTT,CASSPQGEKLFF
TRBJ2-1,TRBV7-2,few,NA,TGTGCCAGCAGCACTTTAGTAGTATCCTACAATGAGCAGTTCTTC,CASSTLVVSYNEQFF
TRBJ2-2,TRBV7-6,NA,TRBD1,TGTGCCAGCAGCTTAGCAGCGGGACAGGGTGCCGGGGAGCTGTTTTTT,CASSLAAGQGAGELFF
TRBJ1-1,TRBV7-8,NA,NA,TGTGCCAGCAGCTTAGAGGGCAGGGGCCCTGTCGCTGTCTTT,CASSLEGRGPVAVF
TRBJ2-7,TRBV10-3,NA,TRBD1,TGTGCCATCAGTGGGACAGGGGTTACCTACGAGCAGTACTTC,CAISGTGVTYEQYF
TRBJ2-6,TRBV4-1,NA,NA,TGCGCCAGCAGCCAAGGCGCGGCATCGACAGGGGCCAACGTCCTGACTTTC,CASSQGAASTGANVLTF
TRBJ2-5,TRBV2,NA,NA,TGTGCCAGCAGCCAAAGCAGACTAGAGGGAGAGACCCAGTACTTC,CASSQSRLEGETQYF
TRBJ1-2,TRBV6-1,NA,TRBD1,TGTGCCAGCAGTGGGGCCGCGACAGGGGGCTATGGCTACACCTTC,CASSGAATGGYGYTF
TRBJ2-3,TRBV28,few,NA,TGTGCCAGCAGTCGAAGGGTGGGACTGGACTCTAGCACAGATACGCAGTATTTT,CASSRRVGLDSSTDTQYF
TRBJ2-1,TRBV2,NA,NA,TGTGCCAGCAGTGTTTCGGGCACCATATCAGTTAATGAGCAGTTCTTC,CASSVSGTISVNEQFF
TRBJ2-3,TRBV2,few,TRBD2,TGTGCCAGCAGTAGACTGACGGTAGCGGGAGGCACCACGGATACGCAGTATTTT,CASSRLTVAGGTTDTQYF
TRBJ1-5,TRBV5-6,NA,TRBD1,TGTGCCAGCAGCTTGAGACAGGGGAACAATCAGCCCCAGCATTTT,CASSLRQGNNQPQHF
TRBJ2-1,TRBV7-7,NA,TRBD2,TGTGCTAGCAGCTCGGGAGGAGCGGGAGACGGATCCTACAATGAGCAGTTCTTC,CASSSGGAGDGSYNEQFF
TRBJ1-2,TRBV5-4,NA,TRBD1,TGTGCCAGCAGCTTGGAGGCGGAAGGGGGCGGCTACACCTTC,CASSLEAEGGGYTF
TRBJ1-2,TRBV5-1,NA,TRBD1,TGCGCCAGCAGCAAGGGACAGGGCGGTGGGTATGGCTACACCTTC,CASSKGQGGGYGYTF
TRBJ2-3,TRBV27,once,TRBD2,TGTGCCAGCAGTTTACTGTTCGGGGGACTAGCCCCCACAGATACGCAGTATTTT,CASSLLFGGLAPTDTQYF
TRBJ2-6,TRBV5-1,NA,NA,TGCGCCAGCAGCCTTGGACAGTCCGGCTCTGGGGCCAACGTCCTGACTTTC,CASSLGQSGSGANVLTF
TRBJ1-5,TRBV5-1,NA,TRBD1,TGCGCCAGCAGCTTAGACAGGGGGCAAGGGCAGCCCCAGCATTTT,CASSLDRGQGQPQHF